These T cell receptor beta chains were read from a single sample in a study of CD8 T cells in Susac syndrome. One entry per CDR3 protein results from TCRdb running MiXCR on the immunoSEQ multiplex PCR reads. This sample yields 150,000 to 200,000 distinct CDR3 sequences, of which around 94% are seen a single time; more than 0.12% belongs to the top ten. The specimen sequenced was CD4+ T cells from PBMCs. Every receptor here comes from a human donor in good health. Each CDR3 is given with its conserved first and last residue. A D gene is named only where the DNA matches it firmly. The size field is filled for only some rows; it gives once, few, many or a size class.

j_call | clone_size | d_call | v_call | cdr3_nt | cdr3_aa
TRBJ2-1 | - | - | TRBV7-2 | TGTGCCAGCAGCTTAGACCCTATCAATGAGCAGTTCTTC | CASSLDPINEQFF
TRBJ2-5 | - | - | TRBV25-1 | TGTGCCAGCAGTGAAGGGGGCTTTTGGACCCAGTACTTC | CASSEGGFWTQYF
TRBJ2-3 | - | - | TRBV7-9 | TGTGCCAGCAGCACGCAGTATTTT | CASSTQYF
TRBJ1-2 | once | TRBD1 | TRBV30 | TGTGCCTGGAACCAGGGGGCAGATGGCTACACCTTC | CAWNQGADGYTF
TRBJ2-7 | - | TRBD2 | TRBV3-1 | TGTGCCGTTGGGACTAGCGGGGGGTACGAGCAGTACTTC | CAVGTSGGYEQYF
TRBJ2-5 | - | - | TRBV5-1 | TGCGCCAGCAGCCCCGGGCCCCTCCAAGAGACCCAGTACTTC | CASSPGPLQETQYF
TRBJ2-1 | once | - | TRBV12-5 | TGTGCTAGTGGTCCCGCCGGGACACTATACAATGAGCAGTTCTTC | CASGPAGTLYNEQFF
TRBJ2-7 | - | - | TRBV19 | TGCGCCAGTAGCCCCGGACTGACTGGCGAGCAGCACTTC | CASSPGLTGEQHF
TRBJ1-4 | - | TRBD1 | TRBV29-1 | TGCAGCGTTCAGGGACAGCTTGAGGAAAAACTGTTTTTT | CSVQGQLEEKLFF
TRBJ2-5 | - | TRBD1 | TRBV20-1 | TGCAGTGCTAGGACAGGGGTAGCGGAGACCCAGTACTTC | CSARTGVAETQYF
TRBJ1-1 | - | - | TRBV3-1 | TGTGCCAGCAGCCCCTGGGAGGGACCTGCGAACACTGAAGCTTTCTTT | CASSPWEGPANTEAFF
TRBJ2-5 | few | - | TRBV25-1 | TGTGCCAGTACCCGAGGTTCCCAAGAGACCCAGTACTTC | CASTRGSQETQYF
TRBJ1-1 | - | TRBD1 | TRBV23-1 | TGCGCCAGCCCCAAAAGCAGAGGACAGGGTCAGATCCAGCTTGAAGCTTTCTTT | CASPKSRGQGQIQLEAFF
TRBJ1-5 | - | - | TRBV29-1 | TGCAGCGTTGGGGCAGGAAGCAAGCAGCCCCAGCATTTT | CSVGAGSKQPQHF
TRBJ1-4 | - | - | TRBV15 | TGTGCCACCAGCAGAGTTTGGGGGGCTGATGAAAAACTGTTTTTT | CATSRVWGADEKLFF
TRBJ2-1 | - | TRBD2 | TRBV6-2/TRBV6-3 | TGTGCCAGCAGCCGCACTAGCGGGGGGGTCAATGAGCAGTTCTTC | CASSRTSGGVNEQFF
TRBJ1-2 | - | TRBD1 | TRBV6-2/TRBV6-3 | TGTGCCAGCAGGCTAACAGGGGAGGACTATGGCTACACCTTC | CASRLTGEDYGYTF
TRBJ2-5 | once | - | TRBV4-2 | TGTGCCAGCAGCCAAGATTGGTCGGAGACCCAGTACTTC | CASSQDWSETQYF
TRBJ2-7 | - | - | TRBV15 | TGTGCCACCAGCAGAGATTTGGTTTACGAGCAGTACTTC | CATSRDLVYEQYF
TRBJ2-1 | - | - | TRBV29-1 | TGCACCTCCGGGGAATCCTACAATGAGCAGTTCTTC | CTSGESYNEQFF
TRBJ2-2 | - | - | TRBV4-3 | TGCGCCAGCAGCCAGGCGGCAGCAAACACCGGGGAGCTGTTTTTT | CASSQAAANTGELFF
TRBJ2-7 | - | - | TRBV15 | TGTGCCACCAGCAGAGATCGCGCGTCTTCGGGCGAGCAGTACTTC | CATSRDRASSGEQYF
TRBJ1-1 | - | TRBD1 | TRBV29-1 | TGCAGCGCGAGGACAGGGGGCGGATCTGAAGCTTTCTTT | CSARTGGGSEAFF
TRBJ2-7 | - | - | TRBV12-3/TRBV12-4 | TGTGCCAGCAGTTTAAACGGACGTTACGAGCAGTACTTC | CASSLNGRYEQYF
TRBJ2-7 | - | TRBD2 | TRBV2 | TGTGCCAGCAGTGTCGGGGGAGGGGAGCAGTACTTC | CASSVGGGEQYF
TRBJ2-1 | - | - | TRBV12-3/TRBV12-4 | TGTGCCAGCAGTTTTAAAGCGGGGCGGGGGCAAAACAATGAGCAGTTCTTC | CASSFKAGRGQNNEQFF
TRBJ1-2 | - | TRBD1 | TRBV29-1 | TGCAGCGTTTCGACAGGGGGTACCTATGGCTACACCTTC | CSVSTGGTYGYTF
TRBJ2-7 | - | TRBD1 | TRBV7-2 | TGTGCCAGCAGACGGGACAGGGGGCGGTCGGAGCAGTACTTC | CASRRDRGRSEQYF
TRBJ2-5 | - | TRBD1 | TRBV2 | TGTGCCAGCAGGAAGGACAGGGATACCTCGGAGACCCAGTACTTC | CASRKDRDTSETQYF
TRBJ1-2 | - | - | TRBV29-1 | TGCAGCGCACACCCGGGGGGGGACTATGGCTACACCTTC | CSAHPGGDYGYTF
TRBJ1-5 | - | - | TRBV20-1 | TGCAGTGCTAGAGGGCTGGATCAGCCCCAGCATTTT | CSARGLDQPQHF
TRBJ1-1 | - | - | TRBV20-1 | TGCAGTGCTAGAGATGGGTTGAGACAGGACCTGAACACTGAAGCTTTCTTT | CSARDGLRQDLNTEAFF
TRBJ1-1 | - | TRBD1 | TRBV7-9 | TGTGCCAGCAGCTGGGGCGGGACAGACACTGAAGCTTTCTTT | CASSWGGTDTEAFF
TRBJ2-5 | once | - | TRBV7-2 | TGTGCCAGCAGCTTAGGGCGAGGCGAGACCCAGTACTTC | CASSLGRGETQYF
TRBJ1-6 | - | - | TRBV29-1 | TGCAGCGTCTCGGGGGGGGGAAATTCACCCCTCCACTTT | CSVSGGGNSPLHF
TRBJ2-7 | - | TRBD1 | TRBV9 | TGTGCCAGCAGCAGGGGACAGGGCTATTCCTACGAGCAGTACTTC | CASSRGQGYSYEQYF
TRBJ2-5 | - | - | TRBV6-5 | TGTGCCAGCAGTTGGGGGTCGGAGACCCAGTACTTC | CASSWGSETQYF
TRBJ2-3 | - | - | TRBV20-1 | TGCAGTGCTAGTGCCAGGAGTACAGATACGCAGTATTTT | CSASARSTDTQYF
TRBJ2-3 | - | TRBD2 | TRBV24-1 | TGTGCCACCAGTCAGTCCGGAGGGCTAGCGGGAGCCACAGATACGCAGTATTTT | CATSQSGGLAGATDTQYF
TRBJ1-1 | - | TRBD1 | TRBV20-1 | TGCAGTGCTAGAGAAGACAGGGGAAAATTTAGCACTGAAGCTTTCTTT | CSAREDRGKFSTEAFF
TRBJ1-1 | few | - | TRBV5-6 | TGTGCCAGCTCCTTGGGCCTGAACACTGAAGCTTTCTTT | CASSLGLNTEAFF
TRBJ1-2 | - | TRBD1 | TRBV18 | TGTGCCAGCTCACGCTCGCCTGGACAGGGGGCCGATGGCTACACCTTC | CASSRSPGQGADGYTF
TRBJ1-2 | - | TRBD1 | TRBV20-1 | TGCAGTGCTCTAGACAGGGGGCAAGGCTACACCTTC | CSALDRGQGYTF
TRBJ2-7 | - | - | TRBV19 | TGTGCCAGTAGTATCCCCGGCTACGAGCAGTACTTC | CASSIPGYEQYF
TRBJ1-2 | - | TRBD1 | TRBV30 | TGTGCCTGGAGTTACAGGGGGGTAAACTATGGCTACACCTTC | CAWSYRGVNYGYTF
TRBJ2-7 | - | - | TRBV4-3 | TGCGCCAGCAGCCGTGGAGGGCAGGAGGCCTACGAGCAGTACTTC | CASSRGGQEAYEQYF
TRBJ2-2 | once | - | TRBV6-6 | TGTGCCAGCAGCCACCCGGCCGGGGAGCTGTTTTTT | CASSHPAGELFF